Listed here is a single TCR beta chain. The antigen remains unidentified. Terminally differentiated effector memory CD45RA+ cells were left out of the naive CD8 fraction, which was CD45RO-negative and positively selected for CCR7. The sample comes from a study of shared clonotypes between healthy human individuals. Study results and limitations: Clonotypes which were not shared had lower generation probabilities than clonotypes that all four donors shared. Naive subsets typically showed greater estimated richness than memory subsets.

CDR3 size: 16 residues. From germline, CDR1 is SGHAT and CDR2 FQNNGV. V lost 2 bases, J lost 3 bases, and 7 bases stayed unmatched. Assay: immunoSEQ multiplex PCR; the TCRdb copy retains only in-frame clones and omits some. The table lists around 1,900,000 clones, just over 90% of them singletons. V is TRBV11-2 and J is TRBJ1-1; 9 bases are a match to TRBD1. Sample: naive CD8+ T cells from PBMCs. This clonotype was sampled from a man between 18 and 29 years old in good health. Some clones in this sample may be carry-over from other donors' samples. CDR3 coding DNA: TGTGCCAGCAGCTTAAATTGGGACAGGGCCTACACTGAAGCTTTCTTT. The encoded protein is CASSLNWDRAYTEAFF.